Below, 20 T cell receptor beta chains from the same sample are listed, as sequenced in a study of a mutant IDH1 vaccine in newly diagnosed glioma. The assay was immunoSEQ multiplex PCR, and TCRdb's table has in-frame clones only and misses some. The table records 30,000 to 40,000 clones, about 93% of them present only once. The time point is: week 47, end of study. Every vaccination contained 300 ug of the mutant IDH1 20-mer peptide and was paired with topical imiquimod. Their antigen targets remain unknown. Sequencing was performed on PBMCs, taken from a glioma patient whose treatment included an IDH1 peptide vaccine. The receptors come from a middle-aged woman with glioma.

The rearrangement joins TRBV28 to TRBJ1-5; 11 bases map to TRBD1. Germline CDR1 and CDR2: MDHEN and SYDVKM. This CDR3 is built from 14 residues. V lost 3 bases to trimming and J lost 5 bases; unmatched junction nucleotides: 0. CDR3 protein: CASSLGQGDQPQHF. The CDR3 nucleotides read TGTGCCAGCAGTTTGGGACAGGGGGATCAGCCCCAGCATTTT. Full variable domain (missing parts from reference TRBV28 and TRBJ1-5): DVKVTQSSRYLVKRTGEKVFLECVQDMDHENMFWYRQDPGLGLRLIYFSYDVKMKEKGDIPEGYSVSREKKERFSLILESASTNQTSMYLCASSLGQGDQPQHFGDGTRLSIL.

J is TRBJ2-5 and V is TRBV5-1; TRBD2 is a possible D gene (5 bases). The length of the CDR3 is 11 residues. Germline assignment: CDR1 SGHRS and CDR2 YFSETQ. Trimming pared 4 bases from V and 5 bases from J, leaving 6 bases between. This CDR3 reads CASSQRETQYF. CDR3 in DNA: TGCGCCAGCAGCCAGCGGGAGACCCAGTACTTC.

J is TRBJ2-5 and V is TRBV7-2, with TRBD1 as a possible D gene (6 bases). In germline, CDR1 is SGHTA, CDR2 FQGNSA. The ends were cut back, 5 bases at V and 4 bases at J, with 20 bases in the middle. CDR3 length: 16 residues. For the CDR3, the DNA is TGTGCCAGCAGCGCCGGGACAAATCTGAAGGGAGAGACCCAGTACTTC. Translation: CASSAGTNLKGETQYF.

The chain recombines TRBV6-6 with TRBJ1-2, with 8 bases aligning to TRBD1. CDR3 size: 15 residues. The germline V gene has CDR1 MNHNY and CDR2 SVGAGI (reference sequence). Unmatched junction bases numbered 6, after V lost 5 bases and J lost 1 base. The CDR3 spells CASSKPGQDNYGYTF. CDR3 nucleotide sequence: TGTGCCAGCAGTAAGCCGGGACAGGATAACTATGGCTACACCTTC.

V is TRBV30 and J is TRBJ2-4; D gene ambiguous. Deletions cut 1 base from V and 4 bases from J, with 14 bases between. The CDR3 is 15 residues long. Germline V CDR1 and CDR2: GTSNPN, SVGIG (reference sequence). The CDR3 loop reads CAWSDLVGGKNIQYF. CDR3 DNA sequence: TGTGCCTGGAGTGACCTAGTGGGCGGAAAAAACATTCAGTACTTC.

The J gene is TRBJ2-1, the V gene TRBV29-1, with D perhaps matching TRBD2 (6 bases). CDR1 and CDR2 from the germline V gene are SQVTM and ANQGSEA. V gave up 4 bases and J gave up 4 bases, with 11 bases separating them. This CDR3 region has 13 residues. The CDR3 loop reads CSVALALYNEQFF. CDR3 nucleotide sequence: TGCAGCGTTGCTCTAGCGCTATACAATGAGCAGTTCTTC.

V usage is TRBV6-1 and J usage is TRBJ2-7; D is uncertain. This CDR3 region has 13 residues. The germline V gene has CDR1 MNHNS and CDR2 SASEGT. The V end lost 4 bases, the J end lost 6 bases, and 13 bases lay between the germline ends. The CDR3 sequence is CASSGADRPEQYF. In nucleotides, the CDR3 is TGTGCCAGCAGTGGGGCCGACCGCCCCGAGCAGTACTTC.

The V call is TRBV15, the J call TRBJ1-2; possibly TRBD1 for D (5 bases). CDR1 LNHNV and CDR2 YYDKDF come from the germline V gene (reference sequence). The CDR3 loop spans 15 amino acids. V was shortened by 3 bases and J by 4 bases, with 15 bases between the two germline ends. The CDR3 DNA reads TGTGCCACCAGCAGTCAAGGGGAAGCCCTCTATGGCTACACCTTC. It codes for CATSSQGEALYGYTF.

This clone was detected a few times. The CDR3 sequence: CARSFNPPLNTEAFF. The CDR3 nucleotides are TGTGCCAGAAGCTTCAACCCACCTCTGAACACTGAAGCTTTCTTT. This chain joins TRBV5-3 and TRBJ1-1; D uncertain. TRBV5-3 is designated an ORF whose function remains uncertain. The ends were cut back, 2 bases at V and 0 bases at J, with 11 bases in the middle. The CDR3 totals 15 residues.

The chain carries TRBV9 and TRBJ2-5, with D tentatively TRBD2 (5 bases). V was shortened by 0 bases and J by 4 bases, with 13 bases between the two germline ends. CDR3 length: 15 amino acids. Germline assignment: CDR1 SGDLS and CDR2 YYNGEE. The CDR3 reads CASSVGRSTGETQYF. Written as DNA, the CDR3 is TGTGCCAGCAGCGTAGGGAGGTCCACGGGAGAGACCCAGTACTTC.

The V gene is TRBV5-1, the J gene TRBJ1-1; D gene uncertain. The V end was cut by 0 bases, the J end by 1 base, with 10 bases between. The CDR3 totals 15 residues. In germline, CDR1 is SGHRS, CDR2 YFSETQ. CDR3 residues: CASSLVTTENTEAFF. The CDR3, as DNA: TGCGCCAGCAGCTTGGTAACGACCGAGAACACTGAAGCTTTCTTT.

CDR3 amino acids: CASSEGTRGYTF. In DNA form, the CDR3 reads TGTGCCAGCAGTGAAGGGACGAGGGGCTACACCTTC. The V gene is TRBV25-1, the J gene TRBJ1-2; TRBD1 is a possible D gene (5 bases). The CDR3 has 12 amino acids. Trimming pared 2 bases from V and 8 bases from J, leaving 9 bases between. Germline loops: CDR1 MGHDK, CDR2 SYGVNS.

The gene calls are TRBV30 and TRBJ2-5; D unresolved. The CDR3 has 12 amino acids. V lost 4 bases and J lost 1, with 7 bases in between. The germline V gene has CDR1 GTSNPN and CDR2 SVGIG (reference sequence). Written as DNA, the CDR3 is TGTGCCTGGACGGGCGGCCAAGAGACCCAGTACTTC. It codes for CAWTGGQETQYF.

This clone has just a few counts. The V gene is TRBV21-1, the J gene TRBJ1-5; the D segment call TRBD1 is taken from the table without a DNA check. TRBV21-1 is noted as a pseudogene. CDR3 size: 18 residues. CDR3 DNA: TGTGCCAGCAGCAAAGCCGGGACAGGGGGAAGGCGGCGTCAGCCCCAGCATTTT. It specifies CASSKAGTGGRRRQPQHF.

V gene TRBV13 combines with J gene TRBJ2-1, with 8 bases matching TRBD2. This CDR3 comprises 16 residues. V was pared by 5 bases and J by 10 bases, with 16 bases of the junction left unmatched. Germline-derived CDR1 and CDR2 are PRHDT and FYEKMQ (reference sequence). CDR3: CASSPPSGGLRWEQFF. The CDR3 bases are TGTGCCAGCAGCCCCCCCTCGGGGGGGCTCCGATGGGAGCAGTTCTTC.

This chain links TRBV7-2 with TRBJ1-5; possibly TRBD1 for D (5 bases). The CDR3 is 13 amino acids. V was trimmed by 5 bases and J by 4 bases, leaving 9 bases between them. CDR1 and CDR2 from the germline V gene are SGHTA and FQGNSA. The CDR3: CASSPRQNQPQHF. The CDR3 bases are TGTGCCAGCAGCCCCCGACAGAATCAGCCCCAGCATTTT.

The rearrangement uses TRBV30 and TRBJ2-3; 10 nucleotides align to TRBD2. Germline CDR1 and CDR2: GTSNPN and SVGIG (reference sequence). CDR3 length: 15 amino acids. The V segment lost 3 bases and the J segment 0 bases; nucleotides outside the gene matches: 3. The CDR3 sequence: CAWSQLAGSTDTQYF. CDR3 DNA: TGTGCCTGGAGCCAACTAGCGGGGAGCACAGATACGCAGTATTTT.

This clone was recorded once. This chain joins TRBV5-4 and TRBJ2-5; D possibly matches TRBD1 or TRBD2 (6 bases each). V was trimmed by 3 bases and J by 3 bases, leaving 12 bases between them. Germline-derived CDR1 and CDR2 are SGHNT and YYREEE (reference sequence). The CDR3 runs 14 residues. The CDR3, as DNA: TGTGCCAGCAGCTCGGGGGCTAGCGAAGAGACCCAGTACTTC. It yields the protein CASSSGASEETQYF.

The DNA of the CDR3 is TGTGCCAGCAGCTCGGCTAGCACTGAAGCTTTCTTT. The encoded protein is CASSSASTEAFF. The rearrangement joins TRBV5-5 to TRBJ1-1; D unclear. Germline CDR1 reads SGHKS; CDR2 reads YYEKEE (reference sequence). V lost 3 bases and J lost 4, with 7 bases in between. This CDR3 spans 12 amino acids.

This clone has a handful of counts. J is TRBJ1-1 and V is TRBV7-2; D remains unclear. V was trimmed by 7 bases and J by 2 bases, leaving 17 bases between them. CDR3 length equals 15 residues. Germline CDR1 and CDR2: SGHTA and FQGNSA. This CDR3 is CASTPIAAGNTEAFF. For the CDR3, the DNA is TGTGCCAGCACCCCAATAGCAGCAGGCAACACTGAAGCTTTCTTT.